These 23 T cell receptor beta chains share one sample of origin, sequenced in a study of beta chain features in type 1 diabetes. Every isolated RNA sample was fully reverse transcribed, so sequencing captured expressed TCRB transcripts. TCRdb's table, derived via immunoSEQ multiplex PCR, lists solely in-frame clones and lacks some. The repertoire holds about 370,000 clones, with about 14% as singletons. The sample taken for sequencing was naive CD4+ T cells from blood. These TCRs come from a woman aged 18-29 years in good health.

There are a few counts of this clone. This chain joins TRBV4-1 and TRBJ2-2; D call uncertain. Germline CDR1 is MGHRA and CDR2 is YSYEKL. The V end lost 1 base, the J end lost 6 bases, and 9 bases lay between the germline ends. CDR3 length: 14 amino acids. Here the CDR3 reads CASSQASGAGELFF. In DNA, the CDR3 is TGCGCCAGCAGCCAAGCAAGTGGAGCCGGGGAGCTGTTTTTT.

This clone was seen more than once but under ten times. The chain has TRBV9 and TRBJ2-5; D is uncertain. The CDR3 is 13 amino acids. Trimming left V 5 bases short and J 7 bases short, with 15 bases between. Germline CDR1 reads SGDLS; CDR2 reads YYNGEE. As DNA, the CDR3 is TGTGCCAGCAGACCCGAGGAGATGGGGACCCAGTACTTC. This sequence encodes CASRPEEMGTQYF.

This clone has a handful of counts. The chain links TRBV4-1 to TRBJ1-2, with 10 bases fitting TRBD1. Looked up from germline, CDR1 is MGHRA and CDR2 is YSYEKL. The CDR3 runs 14 residues. V shed 5 bases and J 7 bases; nucleotides not matched to a gene: 7. Written as DNA, the CDR3 is TGCGCCAGCAGCGCCCGGGACAGGGGAGCTGGCTACACCTTC. Translation gives CASSARDRGAGYTF.

This clone was counted between two and nine times. The V gene is TRBV15, the J gene TRBJ2-5, with a weak D call TRBD2 (5 bases). Germline V gene data show CDR1 as LNHNV and CDR2 as YYDKDF (reference sequence). V lost 1 base, J lost 7 bases, and 16 bases lay in between. The CDR3 contains 15 residues. In nucleotides, the CDR3 is TGTGCCACCAGCAGAGGGGGAGCTCCCTTGGGGACCCAGTACTTC. This gives the protein CATSRGGAPLGTQYF.

The chain combines TRBV7-6 with TRBJ2-7, with TRBD1 matching over 10 bases. Germline V gene data show CDR1 as SGHVS and CDR2 as FNYEAQ. The CDR3 contains 18 residues. The ends lost 1 base at V and 1 base at J; junction bases unmatched: 10. This CDR3 reads CASSLGAGTGALSYEQYF. Written as DNA, the CDR3 is TGTGCCAGCAGCTTAGGTGCCGGGACAGGGGCGCTATCCTACGAGCAGTACTTC.

Details on this clone: This specimen includes other DNA sequences encoding the same CDR3. This sequence joins TRBV7-2 and TRBJ2-3; no definite D call. Germline V gene data show CDR1 as SGHTA and CDR2 as FQGNSA. This CDR3 spans 12 amino acids. With 5 bases removed from V and 2 bases from J, the gap between germline ends came to 5 bases. CDR3 loop: CASSLYTDTQYF. The CDR3 DNA sequence: TGTGCCAGCAGCCTCTACACAGATACGCAGTATTTT.

The chain uses TRBV25-1 and TRBJ1-5; weak D call: TRBD1 (6 bases). Trimming took off 4 bases at V and 9 bases at J, with 13 bases between the two ends. The germline gives CDR1 MGHDK, CDR2 SYGVNS. This CDR3 contains 13 residues. The CDR3 region has the DNA TGTGCCAGCAGTGCACAGGGACGCCGGCCCCAGCATTTT. Protein product: CASSAQGRRPQHF.

The V gene is TRBV28, the J gene TRBJ2-1; 9 nucleotides align to TRBD2. CDR3 length: 15 amino acids. J was trimmed by 9 bases and V by 5 bases; bases with no gene match: 11. Germline CDR1 and CDR2: MDHEN and SYDVKM. CDR3 nucleotide sequence: TGTGCCAGCAGTAGCGGGGGGCTAAAGGGGGCTGAGCAGTTCTTC. Its translation is CASSSGGLKGAEQFF.

The chain recombines TRBV6-4 with TRBJ1-1; TRBD1 matches at 9 bases. The CDR3 spans 13 residues. Germline loops: CDR1 MRHNA, CDR2 SNTAGT. V lost 10 bases to trimming and J lost 8 bases; unmatched junction nucleotides: 11. The CDR3 spells CATRRGTGKEAFF. In DNA, the CDR3 is TGTGCCACTAGAAGAGGGACAGGGAAAGAAGCTTTCTTT.

This rearrangement joins TRBV4-3 to TRBJ2-3, with 7 nucleotides matching TRBD2. This CDR3 region has 17 residues. After removal of 6 bases from V and 2 bases from J, the junction contained 14 bases not matched to a gene. Germline loops: CDR1 LGHNA, CDR2 YSLEER. This CDR3 reads CASSPPLIAGVTDTQYF. The CDR3 nucleotides read TGCGCCAGCAGTCCCCCCCTAATCGCGGGAGTCACAGATACGCAGTATTTT.

The chain links TRBV29-1 to TRBJ2-5; 7 bases are shared with TRBD1. The germline CDR1 and CDR2 sequences are SQVTM and ANQGSEA. This CDR3 has 13 residues. Trimming at V came to 6 bases and at J to 1 base, leaving 5 bases not matched to a gene. The CDR3 DNA is TGCAGCGTGGGCCGGGACAGCCAAGAGACCCAGTACTTC. Its translation is CSVGRDSQETQYF. The full variable domain, in which reference TRBV29-1 and TRBJ2-5 provide the parts outside the CDR3, is SAVISQKPSRDICQRGTSLTIQCQVDSQVTMMFWYRQQPGQSLTLIATANQGSEATYESGFVIDKFPISRPNLTFSTLTVSNMSPEDSSIYLCSVGRDSQETQYFGPGTRLLVL.

The V call is TRBV11-2, the J call TRBJ2-7; 7 bases are shared with TRBD1. This CDR3 region has 16 residues. The germline V gene encodes CDR1 SGHAT and CDR2 FQNNGV. The V and J ends lost 5 bases and 2 bases, in that order; junction bases with no gene match: 12. This CDR3 reads CASSPRFTGTAYEQYF. For the CDR3, the DNA is TGTGCCAGCAGCCCACGATTCACCGGGACAGCCTACGAGCAGTACTTC.

A few counts support this clone. The chain joins TRBV15 to TRBJ2-1, with TRBD2 as a possible D gene (7 bases). The germline CDR1 and CDR2 sequences are LNHNV and YYDKDF (reference sequence). Between the trimmed V and J ends, which lost 2 bases and 7 bases, there was a span of 21 bases. The CDR3 has 17 residues. As DNA, the CDR3 is TGTGCCACCAGCAGACCTTCTCGGGGGGCCCCGGGGAATGAGCAGTTCTTC. Encoded protein: CATSRPSRGAPGNEQFF.

The chain links TRBV15 to TRBJ2-5; 15 bases agree with TRBD2. V was pared by 1 base and J by 4 bases, with 1 base of the junction left unmatched. Germline assignment: CDR1 LNHNV and CDR2 YYDKDF (reference sequence). This CDR3 contains 16 residues. In DNA form, the CDR3 reads TGTGCCACCAGCAGAGGGGGACTAGCGGGAGGAGAGACCCAGTACTTC. Protein: CATSRGGLAGGETQYF.

The CDR3 DNA follows: TGCGCCAGCAGATTGATGGCGGGAGGCACCGGGGAGCTGTTTTTT. This gives the protein CASRLMAGGTGELFF. The V and J genes are TRBV4-1 and TRBJ2-2, with 8 positions matching TRBD2. The CDR3 is 15 residues long. V dropped 6 bases and J dropped 4; count of bases not matched to a gene: 7. CDR1 is MGHRA, CDR2 YSYEKL, per germline.

This sequence joins TRBV10-2 and TRBJ2-1, with 7 bases aligning to TRBD1. V was pared by 6 bases and J by 7 bases, with 12 bases of the junction left unmatched. This CDR3 region has 15 residues. The V gene's germline CDR1 is WSHSY and CDR2 SAAADI. DNA for the CDR3: TGCGCCAGCAGCTGGACAGGTAGTCTTAGGAATGAGCAGTTCTTC. Residues: CASSWTGSLRNEQFF.

CDR3 bases: TGTGCCTCAAAGGACAGGAACACCGGGGAGCTGTTTTTT. This gives the protein CASKDRNTGELFF. The genes are TRBV30 and TRBJ2-2; D might be TRBD1 (6 bases). V lost 7 bases, J lost 1 base, and 10 bases lay in between. Germline lookup yields CDR1 GTSNPN and CDR2 SVGIG (reference sequence). This CDR3 is built from 13 residues.

The rearrangement joins TRBV11-2 to TRBJ2-6; D uncertain. V was clipped by 2 bases and J by 1 base, with 9 bases between them. Germline V gene data show CDR1 as SGHAT and CDR2 as FQNNGV. The CDR3 totals 16 residues. This CDR3 is CASSLTQYSGANVLTF. Here the CDR3 DNA reads TGTGCCAGCAGCTTAACGCAGTATTCTGGGGCCAACGTCCTGACTTTC.

The V and J genes are TRBV11-3 and TRBJ2-5, with 12 bases that match TRBD2. Trimming at V came to 8 bases and at J to 2 bases, leaving 9 bases not matched to a gene. The CDR3 is made up of 16 amino acids. Germline V gene data show CDR1 as SGHNT and CDR2 as YENEEA. CDR3 loop: CASWRLAGGSQETQYF. The CDR3 region has the DNA TGTGCCAGCTGGAGGCTAGCGGGAGGGTCTCAAGAGACCCAGTACTTC.

Only a few counts were recorded for this clone. CDR3: CASSHREGVDEQFF. The CDR3 DNA is TGCGCCAGCAGCCACCGGGAGGGGGTGGATGAGCAGTTCTTC. The gene calls are TRBV4-1 and TRBJ2-1; the match to TRBD2 covers 8 bases. The ends lost 3 bases at V and 8 bases at J; junction bases unmatched: 6. Germline CDR1 reads MGHRA; CDR2 reads YSYEKL. The CDR3 covers 14 residues.

This clone came up a few times. The rearrangement uses TRBV4-2 and TRBJ2-3; D call uncertain. Looked up from germline, CDR1 is LGHNA and CDR2 is YNFKEQ. The CDR3 has 14 residues. Trimming stripped 1 base from V and 4 bases from J, with 9 bases between. The chain's CDR3 is CASSQVSEPDTQYF. CDR3 in DNA: TGTGCCAGCAGCCAAGTTTCGGAGCCAGATACGCAGTATTTT.

The sample holds one count of this clone. The chain links TRBV12-1 to TRBJ1-3; TRBD1, the D gene given by the table, was not confirmed from the DNA. TRBV12-1 is deemed a pseudogene. This CDR3 spans 14 amino acids. In DNA form, the CDR3 reads TGTGCCACCATGGGACAGGGTTCTGGAAACACCATATATTTT. Its protein product is CATMGQGSGNTIYF.

This clone showed up just a few times. CDR3: CAAGISGANVLTF. In DNA form, the CDR3 reads TGTGCCGCAGGGATATCTGGGGCCAACGTCCTGACTTTC. This rearrangement joins TRBV27 to TRBJ2-6, with D maybe TRBD1 (5 bases). Germline CDR1 is MNHEY and CDR2 is SMNVEV (reference sequence). The CDR3 sequence is 13 residues long. V lost 11 bases, J lost 1 base, and 9 bases lay in between.